Shown below are 24 T cell receptor beta chains from a single sample sequenced in a study of T cell repertoires in cytomegalovirus infection. Each CDR3 protein is one row after TCRdb ran MiXCR on the reads. The sample has around 550,000 distinct CDR3 sequences; around 27% are singletons. The sample consisted of PBMCs. These receptors all stem from a human donor in good health (CMV status not recorded). Some clones in this sample may be carry-over from other donors' samples.

The chain joins TRBV7-9 to TRBJ2-1, with 7 nucleotides matching TRBD2. Germline-derived CDR1 and CDR2 are SEHNR and FQNEAQ (reference sequence). The CDR3 spans 12 residues. The V segment lost 5 bases and the J segment 7 bases; nucleotides outside the gene matches: 2. The CDR3 spells CASSGRANEQFF. The DNA of the CDR3 is TGTGCCAGCAGCGGGAGGGCTAATGAGCAGTTCTTC.

V gene TRBV20-1 combines with J gene TRBJ2-3; no definite D call. Germline CDR1 reads DFQATT; CDR2 reads SNEGSKA (reference sequence). V was shortened by 4 bases and J by 6 bases, with 2 bases between the two germline ends. This CDR3 is built from 9 residues. For the CDR3, the DNA is TGCAGTGCTAATGATACGCAGTATTTT. Translated: CSANDTQYF.

This clonotype has ten or more counts. The chain links TRBV7-6 to TRBJ2-1; D not resolved. Germline CDR1 and CDR2: SGHVS and FNYEAQ. The CDR3 spans 14 residues. V lost 5 bases and J lost 3, with 11 bases in between. Written as DNA, the CDR3 is TGTGCCAGCAGCCTGGCGGAGCTCTACAATGAGCAGTTCTTC. It translates to CASSLAELYNEQFF.

The V gene is TRBV6-6, the J gene TRBJ1-1, with 8 bases fitting TRBD1. Germline-derived CDR1 and CDR2 are MNHNY and SVGAGI (reference sequence). The CDR3 is made up of 13 amino acids. Losses at the gene ends were 11 bases for V and 5 bases for J; bases not matched to a gene: 10. The CDR3 loop is CAGGQGRSTEAFF. The CDR3 DNA reads as TGTGCCGGAGGACAGGGTCGCAGTACTGAAGCTTTCTTT.

This clonotype has a count of ten or more. The CDR3 here is CASSWSGSADTQYF. The CDR3 bases are TGTGCCAGCAGTTGGAGCGGGAGTGCAGATACGCAGTATTTT. The chain combines TRBV6-2 or TRBV6-3 with TRBJ2-3, with 8 bases that match TRBD2. Germline V gene data show CDR1 as MNHEY and CDR2 as SVGEGT. The J segment lost 4 bases and the V segment lost 4 bases, leaving 4 bases of the junction unmatched. This CDR3 has 14 amino acids.

This clonotype came up once. The rearrangement links TRBV27 to TRBJ2-6, with D perhaps given as TRBD1 or TRBD2 (5 bases each). The CDR3 runs 16 residues. Trimming shortened V by 6 bases and J by 0 bases, and 12 bases separated the two germline ends. The germline CDR1 and CDR2 sequences are MNHEY and SMNVEV (reference sequence). The CDR3 coding sequence is TGTGCCAGCAGGGGGGACGGAGACTCTGGGGCCAACGTCCTGACTTTC. Its protein product is CASRGDGDSGANVLTF.

This clonotype was seen a few times. This chain joins TRBV20-1 and TRBJ1-5; D may be TRBD1 (5 bases). CDR3 length equals 15 residues. V dropped 0 bases and J dropped 3 bases, with 12 bases sitting between them. The germline CDR1 and CDR2 sequences are DFQATT and SNEGSKA (reference sequence). In DNA, the CDR3 is TGCAGTGCTAGAGATGGAGGACAAGCCAATCAGCCCCAGCATTTT. This gives the protein CSARDGGQANQPQHF.

This clonotype was counted only a few times. The V call is TRBV19, the J call TRBJ1-2, with D unresolved. CDR3 size: 15 residues. Germline V gene lookup returns CDR1 LNHDA and CDR2 SQIVND (reference sequence). The V gene lost 1 base and the J gene lost 3 bases, with 12 bases spanning the gap. The CDR3 loop is CASSIVTGGDYGYTF. For the CDR3, the DNA is TGTGCCAGTAGTATAGTAACCGGAGGAGACTATGGCTACACCTTC.

This clonotype has a handful of counts. V and J are TRBV18 and TRBJ2-1; 12 bases map to TRBD1. In germline, CDR1 is KGHSH, CDR2 LQKENI. The CDR3 length is 16 residues. V dropped 3 bases and J dropped 8; count of bases not matched to a gene: 8. CDR3 sequence reads: CASSPIRDRGLDEQFF. The DNA for the CDR3 is TGTGCCAGCTCACCCATCCGGGACAGGGGGCTCGATGAGCAGTTCTTC.

This clonotype was picked up one time. The V and J genes are TRBV29-1 and TRBJ2-1; tentatively, D is TRBD1 or TRBD2 (5 bases each). The CDR3 totals 16 residues. The V and J ends lost 0 bases and 4 bases respectively, with 16 bases between them. Per germline, CDR1 SQVTM and CDR2 ANQGSEA. CDR3 bases: TGCAGCGTTGAAGATCTTTCGAGGGGCGCTTACAATGAGCAGTTCTTC. Residues: CSVEDLSRGAYNEQFF.

This clonotype was recorded a few times. The CDR3 nucleotides read TGTGCCAGCAGCGCTTCTTACGCCGAGCAGTACTTC. Encoded protein: CASSASYAEQYF. This rearrangement joins TRBV5-6 to TRBJ2-7; no clear D. Between the trimmed V and J ends, which lost 4 bases and 6 bases, there was a span of 11 bases. Germline V gene sequence: CDR1 SGHDT, CDR2 YYEEEE. This CDR3 spans 12 amino acids.

The sample holds a few counts of this clonotype. This chain joins TRBV20-1 and TRBJ2-1; D unresolved. The V gene lost 5 bases and the J gene lost 9 bases, with 17 bases spanning the gap. The germline gives CDR1 DFQATT, CDR2 SNEGSKA (reference sequence). This CDR3 spans 13 amino acids. In DNA, the CDR3 is TGCAGTGCTTACGGACCGGCCTTGGCTGAGCAGTTCTTC. This encodes CSAYGPALAEQFF.

The CDR3 region has the DNA TGTGCCAGCAGCTTGAGACTAGTGGCCGGGGAGCTGTTTTTT. As protein: CASSLRLVAGELFF. This sequence joins TRBV5-4 and TRBJ2-2; tentative D call: TRBD2 (6 bases). The germline gives CDR1 SGHNT, CDR2 YYREEE (reference sequence). The germline V and J ends were trimmed by 1 base and 6 bases, with 10 bases remaining between them. This CDR3 contains 14 residues.

The genes are TRBV24-1 and TRBJ2-3, with 11 nucleotides matching TRBD2. The V gene end was trimmed by 9 bases and the J gene end by 2 bases; junction bases not matched to a gene: 15. Germline values: CDR1 KGHDR, CDR2 SFDVKD. The CDR3 runs to 18 residues. The CDR3 nucleotides are TGTGCCACCTCGCCGGGCGTAGAACTAGCGGGAGTCACAGATACGCAGTATTTT. Translated: CATSPGVELAGVTDTQYF.

The chain recombines TRBV12-3 or TRBV12-4 with TRBJ2-1; D remains ambiguous. The CDR3 covers 12 residues. The V and J ends lost 3 bases and 8 bases respectively, with 8 bases between them. CDR3: CASSFLRHEQFF. The DNA for the CDR3 is TGTGCCAGCAGTTTTCTGAGGCATGAGCAGTTCTTC.

The sample holds a few counts of this clonotype. The chain recombines TRBV6-1 with TRBJ1-6; 7 positions agree with TRBD1. The germline V gene has CDR1 MNHNS and CDR2 SASEGT. The V gene end was trimmed by 4 bases and the J gene end by 0 bases; junction bases not matched to a gene: 3. CDR3 size: 16 residues. CDR3 DNA sequence: TGTGCCAGCAGTGGTGGACAGGTCTCCTATAATTCACCCCTCCACTTT. Amino acid sequence: CASSGGQVSYNSPLHF.

The rearrangement uses TRBV19 and TRBJ2-3, with D hard to call. The CDR3 totals 12 residues. Per germline, CDR1 LNHDA and CDR2 SQIVND (reference sequence). Here the CDR3 reads CGVRGYTDTQYF. The CDR3 bases are TGTGGGGTGCGCGGATACACAGATACGCAGTATTTT.

The chain is built from TRBV6-1 and TRBJ1-2; D is perhaps TRBD1 (5 bases). From germline, CDR1 is MNHNS and CDR2 SASEGT. V was pared by 6 bases and J by 4 bases, with 21 bases between. The CDR3 spans 16 residues. This CDR3 reads CASSGPSGLDAYGYTF. The DNA for the CDR3 is TGTGCCAGCAGCGGACCTTCAGGGTTGGATGCCTATGGCTACACCTTC.

This clonotype was recorded many times. The chain combines TRBV28 with TRBJ2-6; unclear D gene. Germline CDR1 MDHEN, CDR2 SYDVKM. This CDR3 region has 17 residues. Trimming pared 6 bases from V and 2 bases from J, leaving 17 bases between. The CDR3: CASSFYNRFTGANVLTF. The CDR3 DNA reads as TGTGCCAGCAGCTTCTATAACCGGTTCACTGGGGCCAACGTCCTGACTTTC.

The chain carries TRBV6-5 and TRBJ2-1; tentative D call: TRBD2 (6 bases). Germline lookup yields CDR1 MNHEY and CDR2 SVGAGI. V lost 6 bases and J 5 bases, leaving 20 bases between the germline ends. This CDR3 comprises 16 residues. In nucleotides, the CDR3 is TGTGCCAGCAGCTTGTTAGAGCGGGCCCCCCACAATGAGCAGTTCTTC. It is translated as CASSLLERAPHNEQFF.

This rearrangement joins TRBV7-2 to TRBJ2-7, with TRBD2 matching over 9 bases. Trimming took 5 bases from V and 0 from J; bases not matched to a gene: 11. CDR3 size: 17 residues. Germline V gene sequence: CDR1 SGHTA, CDR2 FQGNSA. As DNA, the CDR3 is TGTGCCAGCAGCCTAGTCCCGGCGGGAGGGAACTCCTACGAGCAGTACGTC. It encodes CASSLVPAGGNSYEQYV.

The sample holds many counts of this clonotype. The chain recombines TRBV7-2 with TRBJ2-7; possible D gene TRBD1, 5 bases. The V and J ends lost 5 bases and 7 bases respectively, with 9 bases between them. Per the germline V gene, CDR1 is SGHTA and CDR2 is FQGNSA. This CDR3 comprises 11 residues. The CDR3 DNA is TGTGCCAGCAGCCCGAGGACAGAGCAGTACTTC. Its translation is CASSPRTEQYF.

This chain uses TRBV20-1 with TRBJ1-3; 7 bases line up with TRBD1. CDR1 DFQATT and CDR2 SNEGSKA come from the germline V gene (reference sequence). This CDR3 comprises 15 residues. J gave up 4 bases and V 3 bases, and 9 bases lay outside the gene matches. CDR3 sequence: CSARVSQGPGNTIYF. The CDR3 bases are TGCAGTGCTAGGGTGTCACAGGGGCCCGGAAACACCATATATTTT.

The chain joins TRBV23-1 to TRBJ2-1; the match to TRBD1 covers 7 bases. TRBV23-1 is recorded as an ORF, its role being uncertain. This CDR3 region has 14 residues. V was pared by 2 bases and J by 5 bases, with 3 bases of the junction left unmatched. Written as DNA, the CDR3 is TGCGCCAGCAGTCAACGGGACAGCAACAATGAGCAGTTCTTC. The encoded protein is CASSQRDSNNEQFF.